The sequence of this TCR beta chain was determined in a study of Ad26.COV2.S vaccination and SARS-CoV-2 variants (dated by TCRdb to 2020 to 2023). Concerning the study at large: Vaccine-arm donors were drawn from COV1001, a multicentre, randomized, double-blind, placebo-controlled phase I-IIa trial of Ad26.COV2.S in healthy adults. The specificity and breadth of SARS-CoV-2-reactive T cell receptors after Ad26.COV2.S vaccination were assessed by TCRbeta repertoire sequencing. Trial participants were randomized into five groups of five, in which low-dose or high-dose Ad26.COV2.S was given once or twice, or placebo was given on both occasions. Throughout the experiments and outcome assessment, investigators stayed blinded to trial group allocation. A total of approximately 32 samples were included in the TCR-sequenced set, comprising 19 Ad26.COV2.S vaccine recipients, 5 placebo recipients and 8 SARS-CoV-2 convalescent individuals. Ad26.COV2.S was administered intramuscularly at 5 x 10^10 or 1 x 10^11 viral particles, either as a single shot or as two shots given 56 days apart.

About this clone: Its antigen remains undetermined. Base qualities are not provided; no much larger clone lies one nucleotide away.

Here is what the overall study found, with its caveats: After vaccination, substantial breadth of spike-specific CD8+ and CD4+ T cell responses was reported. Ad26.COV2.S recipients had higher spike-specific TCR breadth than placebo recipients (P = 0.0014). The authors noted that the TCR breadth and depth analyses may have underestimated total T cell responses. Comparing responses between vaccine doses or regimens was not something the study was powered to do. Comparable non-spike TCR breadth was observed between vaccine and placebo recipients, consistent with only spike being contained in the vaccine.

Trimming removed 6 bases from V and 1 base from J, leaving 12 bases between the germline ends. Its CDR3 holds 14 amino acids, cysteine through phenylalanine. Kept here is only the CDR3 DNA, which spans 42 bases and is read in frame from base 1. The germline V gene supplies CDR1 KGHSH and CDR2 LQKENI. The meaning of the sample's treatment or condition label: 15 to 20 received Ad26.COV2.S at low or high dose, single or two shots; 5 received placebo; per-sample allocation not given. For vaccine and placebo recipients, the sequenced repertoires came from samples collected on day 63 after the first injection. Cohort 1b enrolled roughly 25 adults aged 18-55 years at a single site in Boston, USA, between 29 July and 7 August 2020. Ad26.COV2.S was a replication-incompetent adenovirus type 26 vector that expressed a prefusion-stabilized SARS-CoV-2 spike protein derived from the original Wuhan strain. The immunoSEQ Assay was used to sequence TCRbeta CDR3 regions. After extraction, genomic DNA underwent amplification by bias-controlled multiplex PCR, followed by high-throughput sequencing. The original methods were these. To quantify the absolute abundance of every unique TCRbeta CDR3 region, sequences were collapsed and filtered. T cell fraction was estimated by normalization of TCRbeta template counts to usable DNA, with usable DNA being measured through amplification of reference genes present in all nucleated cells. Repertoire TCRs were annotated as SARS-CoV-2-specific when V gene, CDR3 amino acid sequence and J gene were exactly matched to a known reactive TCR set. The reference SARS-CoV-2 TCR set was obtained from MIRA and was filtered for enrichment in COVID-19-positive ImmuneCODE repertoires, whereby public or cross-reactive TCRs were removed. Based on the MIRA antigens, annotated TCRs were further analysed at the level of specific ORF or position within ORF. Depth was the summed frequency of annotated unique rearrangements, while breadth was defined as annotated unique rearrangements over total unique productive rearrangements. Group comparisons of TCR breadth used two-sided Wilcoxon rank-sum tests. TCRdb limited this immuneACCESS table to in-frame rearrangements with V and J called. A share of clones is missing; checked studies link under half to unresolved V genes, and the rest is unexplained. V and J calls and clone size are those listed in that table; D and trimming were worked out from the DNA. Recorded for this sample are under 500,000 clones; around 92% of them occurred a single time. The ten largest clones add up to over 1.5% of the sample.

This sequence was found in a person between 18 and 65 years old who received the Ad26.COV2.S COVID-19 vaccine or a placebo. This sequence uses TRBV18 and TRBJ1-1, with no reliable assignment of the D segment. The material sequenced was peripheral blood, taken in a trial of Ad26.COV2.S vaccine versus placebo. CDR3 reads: CASSPAAQNTEAFF. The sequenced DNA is TGTGCCAGCTCCCCGGCAGCCCAGAACACTGAAGCTTTCTTT.